Described below is a single TCR beta chain sequence and its context. Its cognate antigen is unknown. This record belongs to a study of OX40 agonist ivuxolimab in advanced cancers. Across the whole study: An agonistic human IgG2 monoclonal antibody against OX40 (CD134) was given.

Study-wide results and caveats: Relatively little clonal expansion, among the lowest observed, appeared in partial responders at 0.1-3.0 mg/kg.

Sequenced by immunoSEQ multiplex PCR; TCRdb stores in-frame clones only, minus some. The data contain approximately 70,000 clones, roughly 83% of them seen just once; the ten biggest clones take up roughly 7.9%. The sequence derives from an adult with an advanced solid tumor such as melanoma, head and neck, liver or kidney cancer. The sample consisted of CD4+ or CD8+ T cells sorted from blood, taken in a trial of the OX40 agonist ivuxolimab.

CDR3 bases: TGTGCCAGCAGCTTAGTGACAGGGTACACTGAAGCTTTCTTT. Residues: CASSLVTGYTEAFF. This chain connects TRBV7-9 to TRBJ1-1, with 7 bases fitting TRBD1. The CDR3 sequence is 14 residues long. The germline V gene has CDR1 SEHNR and CDR2 FQNEAQ (reference sequence). The trim removed 1 base at V and 3 bases at J, leaving 2 bases unmatched.